The T cell receptor beta chain described here comes from a study of blood T cell repertoires in COVID-19. With 7 bases clipped from V and 0 bases from J, the junction kept 11 bases outside the gene matches. The V gene's germline CDR1 is SQVTM and CDR2 ANQGSEA. This CDR3 comprises 16 residues. Original analysis: From reference gene primer amplification, estimates of nucleated cell counts were derived. Measured with immunoSEQ multiplex PCR; TCRdb has only the in-frame clones, and not every one. V and J calls and clone size come straight from that table; D and trimming were deduced from the DNA. The sample consists of about 170,000 clones, approximately 86% of them appearing once. Seattle patients were enrolled while actively infected and followed longitudinally.

V is TRBV29-1 and J is TRBJ2-3, with TRBD2 matching 9 bases. Material: peripheral blood. The TCR comes from an elderly woman with COVID-19, enrolled during active disease. The CDR3 DNA reads TGCAGCGCCAACGGGCGGGAGGGCCTCAGCACAGATACGCAGTATTTT. Its protein product is CSANGREGLSTDTQYF.